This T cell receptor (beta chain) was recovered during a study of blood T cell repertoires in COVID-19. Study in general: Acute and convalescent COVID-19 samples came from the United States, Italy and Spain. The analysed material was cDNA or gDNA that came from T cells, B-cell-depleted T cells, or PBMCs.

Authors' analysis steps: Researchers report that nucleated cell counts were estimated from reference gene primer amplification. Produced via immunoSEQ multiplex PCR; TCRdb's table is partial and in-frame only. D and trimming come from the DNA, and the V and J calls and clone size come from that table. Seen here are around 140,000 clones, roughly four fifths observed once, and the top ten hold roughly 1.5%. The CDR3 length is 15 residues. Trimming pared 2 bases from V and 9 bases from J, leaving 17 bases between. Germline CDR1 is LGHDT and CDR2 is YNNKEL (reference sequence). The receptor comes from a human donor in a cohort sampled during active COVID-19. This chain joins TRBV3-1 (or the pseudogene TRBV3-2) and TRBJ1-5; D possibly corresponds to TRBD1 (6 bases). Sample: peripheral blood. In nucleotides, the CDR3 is TGTGCCAGCAGCCAACTTGGGGGCGCCGAATCGCCCCAGCATTTT. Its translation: CASSQLGGAESPQHF.